These 17 T cell receptor beta chains originate from one sample sequenced in a study of Graves' ophthalmopathy and Graves' hyperthyroidism. The authors amplified TCR beta CDR3 regions from RNA transcripts. RT-PCR in the first round used HTBI primers; a second-round multiplex PCR followed. TCRdb re-called the multiplex PCR reads with MiXCR, one entry per CDR3 protein. Of 500,000 to 700,000 distinct CDR3 sequences in the sample, approximately 21% were seen once. Specimen: peripheral blood. These receptors were taken from a woman in her late teens or twenties with stable Graves' hyperthyroidism. Some clones in this sample may be carry-over from other donors' samples.

In this sample, this clonotype turned up many times. V gene TRBV6-5 combines with J gene TRBJ2-5, with 8 positions matching TRBD2. The CDR3 spans 18 residues. Germline assignment: CDR1 MNHEY and CDR2 SVGAGI. V gave up 1 base and J gave up 2 bases; unmatched junction bases: 12. CDR3 in amino acids: CASSYLPPFVAGQETQYF. DNA for the CDR3: TGTGCCAGCAGTTACTTGCCCCCATTTGTAGCGGGGCAAGAGACCCAGTACTTC.

The chain joins TRBV2 to TRBJ1-1; tentative D call: TRBD1 (5 bases). The V end was cut by 7 bases, the J end by 3 bases, with 9 bases between. The V gene's germline CDR1 is SNHLY and CDR2 FYNNEI. The CDR3 runs 12 residues. CDR3 sequence: CASMGTYTEAFF. In DNA, the CDR3 is TGTGCCAGCATGGGGACCTACACTGAAGCTTTCTTT.

This chain joins TRBV4-1 and TRBJ2-7; TRBD1 agrees at 8 bases. Germline assignment: CDR1 MGHRA and CDR2 YSYEKL. The CDR3 is 16 residues long. J lost 0 bases, V lost 0 bases, and 4 bases had no gene match. This CDR3 is CASSQDDRGNSYEQYF. CDR3 sequence (DNA): TGCGCCAGCAGCCAAGACGACAGGGGAAACTCCTACGAGCAGTACTTC.

About this clonotype: A single base separates this from a much larger clone, so it may be a read error. The chain links TRBV13 to TRBJ2-2; either TRBD1 or TRBD2 may supply D (5 bases each). The CDR3 contains 15 residues. Germline lookup yields CDR1 PRHDT and CDR2 FYEKMQ (reference sequence). Here the CDR3 reads CASSLGRTNTGELCF. Written as DNA, the CDR3 is TGTGCCAGCAGCTTGGGGCGGACGAACACCGGGGAGCTGTGTTTT.

The sample holds many counts of this clonotype. V is TRBV20-1 and J is TRBJ1-1; the D gene is possibly TRBD1 (5 bases). Germline loops: CDR1 DFQATT, CDR2 SNEGSKA (reference sequence). The CDR3 spans 14 residues. V lost 1 base and J lost 1, with 10 bases in between. The CDR3 bases are TGCAGTGCTAGAGCTGGGGCGGCGAACACTGAAGCTTTCTTT. Protein: CSARAGAANTEAFF.

The CDR3 DNA is TGTGCCAGCACCAGGGGGGCGTCTGGTTCCGAGCAGTACTTC. Translation: CASTRGASGSEQYF. The chain employs TRBV6-2 or TRBV6-3 and TRBJ2-7; tentative D call: TRBD1 (7 bases). The CDR3 is made up of 14 amino acids. The V gene's germline CDR1 is MNHEY and CDR2 SVGEGT. Trimming pared 7 bases from V and 6 bases from J, leaving 19 bases between.

The V call is TRBV14, the J call TRBJ1-1; D is uncertain. With 7 bases removed from V and 5 bases from J, the gap between germline ends came to 11 bases. Germline V gene lookup returns CDR1 SGHDN and CDR2 FVKESK. This CDR3 spans 12 amino acids. The CDR3 sequence: CASIPRWTEAFF. DNA of the CDR3: TGTGCCAGCATCCCCCGGTGGACTGAAGCTTTCTTT. The whole variable domain, remainder taken from reference TRBV14 and TRBJ1-1, is EAGVTQFPSHSVIEKGQTVTLRCDPISGHDNLYWYRRVMGKEIKFLLHFVKESKQDESGMPNNRFLAERTGGTYSTLKVQPAELEDSGVYFCASIPRWTEAFFGQGTRLTVV.

This clonotype was seen at least ten times. This chain links TRBV7-8 with TRBJ1-2; D may be TRBD1 (5 bases). This CDR3 is 13 amino acids long. From germline, CDR1 is SGHVS and CDR2 FQNEAQ. V was shortened by 1 base and J by 8 bases, with 11 bases between the two germline ends. CDR3 sequence: CASSLGGGTGYTF. As DNA, the CDR3 is TGTGCCAGCAGCTTAGGGGGAGGGACCGGCTACACCTTC.

V usage is TRBV2 and J usage is TRBJ1-5; D is unclear. CDR1 and CDR2 from the germline V gene are SNHLY and FYNNEI. CDR3 size: 15 residues. Trimming left V 1 base short and J 3 bases short, with 10 bases between. This chain's CDR3 is CASSEGSGYNQPQHF. The CDR3, as DNA: TGTGCCAGCAGTGAAGGGTCAGGTTACAATCAGCCCCAGCATTTT.

The chain is built from TRBV3-1 and TRBJ2-5, with TRBD2 matching 7 bases. There are 16 residues in the CDR3. Germline V CDR1 and CDR2: LGHDT, YNNKEL (reference sequence). V gave up 4 bases and J gave up 4 bases; unmatched junction bases: 12. The CDR3 bases are TGTGCCAGCAGCCGGCCCCTGGCGGGAGCTGGAGAGACCCAGTACTTC. This codes for CASSRPLAGAGETQYF.

The rearrangement links TRBV24-1 to TRBJ2-3; D gene unclear. Trimming shortened V by 5 bases and J by 1 base, and 6 bases separated the two germline ends. The CDR3 sequence is 13 residues long. CDR1 and CDR2 from the germline V gene are KGHDR and SFDVKD. This CDR3 reads CATSGPGTDTQYF. The DNA of the CDR3 is TGTGCCACCAGTGGCCCGGGCACAGATACGCAGTATTTT.

This clonotype was seen repeatedly, ten times or more. The chain combines TRBV19 with TRBJ1-1; 7 positions match TRBD1. Trimming took 2 bases from V and 6 from J; bases not matched to a gene: 6. The CDR3 has 14 residues. Germline V lookup: CDR1 LNHDA, CDR2 SQIVND (reference sequence). This chain's CDR3 is CASSITDRDSEAFF. DNA for the CDR3: TGTGCCAGTAGTATAACAGACAGGGACTCTGAAGCTTTCTTT. Filled out from reference TRBV19 and TRBJ1-1, the complete variable domain reads DGGITQSPKYLFRKEGQNVTLSCEQNLNHDAMYWYRQDPGQGLRLIYYSQIVNDFQKGDIAEGYSVSREKKESFPLTVTSAQKNPTAFYLCASSITDRDSEAFFGQGTRLTVV.

This rearrangement joins TRBV6-2 or TRBV6-3 to TRBJ2-2; the D gene is possibly TRBD2 (6 bases). Trimming shortened V by 2 bases and J by 2 bases, and 18 bases separated the two germline ends. Germline V lookup: CDR1 MNHEY, CDR2 SVGEGT. There are 18 residues in the CDR3. CDR3 loop: CASSYPVVGLINTGELFF. The CDR3 coding sequence is TGTGCCAGCAGTTACCCCGTAGTAGGACTAATTAACACCGGGGAGCTGTTTTTT.

This clonotype was detected many times. The chain carries TRBV11-1 and TRBJ2-7; 9 bases map to TRBD1. The CDR3 runs 16 residues. Germline CDR1 is SGHAT and CDR2 is FQDESV (reference sequence). The ends lost 1 base at V and 6 bases at J; junction bases unmatched: 10. The CDR3 nucleotides read TGTGCCAGCAGCTTAGGAGCCGGGACAGGGACCCGCGAGCAGTACTTC. It is translated as CASSLGAGTGTREQYF. Variable domain in full (rest from reference TRBV11-1 and TRBJ2-7): EAEVAQSPRYKITEKSQAVAFWCDPISGHATLYWYRQILGQGPELLVQFQDESVVDDSQLPKDRFSAERLKGVDSTLKIQPAELGDSAMYLCASSLGAGTGTREQYFGPGTRLTVT.

This sequence joins TRBV5-1 and TRBJ1-1, with TRBD1 identical over 8 bases. The CDR3 consists of 15 residues. V shed 5 bases, J shed 3 bases, and the junction held 9 bases outside the gene matches. Germline-derived CDR1 and CDR2 are SGHRS and YFSETQ. The CDR3 spells CASRPSGGADTEAFF. The CDR3 nucleotides are TGCGCCAGCAGGCCTTCAGGGGGCGCGGACACTGAAGCTTTCTTT.

This clonotype was recorded at least ten times. The chain employs TRBV4-1 and TRBJ2-5; unclear D gene. The V and J ends lost 0 bases and 3 bases respectively, with 11 bases between them. Germline CDR1 MGHRA, CDR2 YSYEKL. This CDR3 is built from 15 residues. The CDR3 nucleotides are TGCGCCAGCAGCCAAGAAGGTCAGCTAGAAGAGACCCAGTACTTC. Its translation: CASSQEGQLEETQYF.

The chain is built from TRBV7-9 and TRBJ1-1; a possible D gene is TRBD1 (5 bases). The V end was cut by 7 bases, the J end by 11 bases, with 26 bases between. CDR1 is SEHNR, CDR2 FQNEAQ, per germline (reference sequence). The CDR3 contains 15 residues. CDR3 region: CASINPGAGSLGAFF. The DNA of the CDR3 is TGTGCCAGCATCAATCCCGGGGCAGGTAGTCTTGGGGCTTTCTTT.